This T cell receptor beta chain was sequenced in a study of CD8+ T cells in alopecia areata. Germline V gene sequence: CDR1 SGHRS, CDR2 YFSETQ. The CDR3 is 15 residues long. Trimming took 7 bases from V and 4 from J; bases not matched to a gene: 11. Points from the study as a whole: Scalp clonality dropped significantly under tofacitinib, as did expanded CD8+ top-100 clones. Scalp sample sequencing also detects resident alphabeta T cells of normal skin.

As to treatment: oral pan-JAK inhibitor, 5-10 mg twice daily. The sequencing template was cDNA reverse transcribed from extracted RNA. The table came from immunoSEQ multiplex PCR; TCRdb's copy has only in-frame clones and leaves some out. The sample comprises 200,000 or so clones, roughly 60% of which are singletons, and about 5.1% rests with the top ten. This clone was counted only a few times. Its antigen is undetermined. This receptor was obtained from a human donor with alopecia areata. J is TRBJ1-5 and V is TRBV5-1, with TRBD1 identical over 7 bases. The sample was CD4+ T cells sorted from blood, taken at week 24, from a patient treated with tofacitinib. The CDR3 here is CASRPGGRGNQPQHF. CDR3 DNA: TGCGCCAGCCGACCAGGGGGAAGGGGTAATCAGCCCCAGCATTTT.